Reported below is one TCR beta chain. It lacks a known antigen. No per-base quality is available; no much larger clone lies one base away. The data were taken from a study of cytomegalovirus exposure and HLA in healthy donors (dated by TCRdb to the late 2010s). With regard to the full study: According to a later analysis, one platform produced both the roughly 130 validation repertoires and the 550 to 800 repertoires of the first cohort. The aim of the study was to test whether cataloging public T cell receptors could identify signatures of past pathogen exposure. High-throughput TCR immunosequencing, statistical association of individual TCRs with disease status, and machine learning were combined to predict cytomegalovirus infection status. Along with the approximately 650-subject first cohort, a separate validation cohort of approximately 110 different subjects was used. Study-wide findings and limitations: The authors suggested that the approach could potentially be extended to other disease states and immunological phenotypes. Most TCR sequences were seen in very few donors, while some public TCRs were found in many individuals. In both the original and validation cohorts, the classifier was reported to diagnose cytomegalovirus status with high specificity and sensitivity. All 120 or so repertoires were used to score co-occurrence in the validation cohort in a later analysis, because that analysis had no HLA typing for the cohort. In a later analysis, TCRs clustered in the first cohort were found to also tend to co-occur in the 120 or so validation repertoires, with 94% of cluster scores above 0. A few of the identified cytomegalovirus-associated TCR beta chains were confirmed in vitro to be specific for cytomegalovirus antigens. In the study, 150 to 200 TCR beta chains were listed as associated with cytomegalovirus.

Library preparation used the immunoSEQ multiplex PCR assay. The study's own analysis went as follows. A statistical classification framework was built for diagnosing cytomegalovirus status from the catalog of TCR beta chain sequences. TCRdb's version of the immuneACCESS table is confined to in-frame rearrangements and falls short of the full clone set. An unresolved V gene accounts for under half of the shortfall where checked; the remainder is of unknown origin. The V and J calls and the clone size are those of that table, but D and trimming were determined from the DNA. This sample lists 180,000 or so clones; roughly 86% were detected once. Of the sample, approximately 2.6% falls within the top ten clones. V is shortened by 6 bases, J by 5 bases, and the region joining them spans 13 bases. CDR1 and CDR2 are drawn from the germline V gene: LGHNT, FRNRAP. Spanning cysteine to phenylalanine, the CDR3 consists of 13 amino acids. CDR3 DNA is the only sequence kept; it has 39 bases, read in frame from the first base.

The donors belonged to the validation cohort of approximately 130 subjects, which was separate from the 666-subject first cohort. The chain is made from TRBV12-5 and TRBJ1-2, with no confidently assigned D gene. The clonotype comes from a man aged 18 to 30 in good health and CMV-seropositive. Material: PBMCs. The DNA sequence is given as TGTGCTAGTGGCGAGGGAATCGGGTATGGCTACACCTTC. Its protein reads: CASGEGIGYGYTF.